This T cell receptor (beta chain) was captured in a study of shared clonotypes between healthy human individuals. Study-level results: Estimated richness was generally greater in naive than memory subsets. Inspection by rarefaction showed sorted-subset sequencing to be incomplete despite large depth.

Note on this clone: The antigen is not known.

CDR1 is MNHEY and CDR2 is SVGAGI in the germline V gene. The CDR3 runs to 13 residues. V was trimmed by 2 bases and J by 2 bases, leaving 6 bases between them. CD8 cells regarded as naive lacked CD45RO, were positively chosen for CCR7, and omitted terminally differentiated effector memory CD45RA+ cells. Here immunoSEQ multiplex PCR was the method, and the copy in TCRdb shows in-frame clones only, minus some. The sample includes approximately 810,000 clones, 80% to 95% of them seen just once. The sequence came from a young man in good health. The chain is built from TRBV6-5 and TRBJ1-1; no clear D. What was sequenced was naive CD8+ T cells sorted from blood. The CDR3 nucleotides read TGTGCCAGCAGTTACCAGAGAAACACTGAAGCTTTCTTT. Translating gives CASSYQRNTEAFF.